These T cell receptor beta chains were read from a single sample in a study of cytomegalovirus exposure and HLA in healthy donors. This table comes from immunoSEQ multiplex PCR, and its TCRdb copy is limited to in-frame clones, with some not included. There are about 180,000 clones in the sample; about four fifths occur only once, and 4.9% lies in the top ten. Sequencing was carried out using PBMCs. These TCRs come from a woman under 30 in good health and CMV-seropositive. The CDR3 runs from the conserved cysteine through the conserved F or W.

j_gene | v_gene | CDR3aa
TRBJ1-6 | TRBV13 | CASSAPSHRASNYNSPLHF
TRBJ2-1 | TRBV14 | CASSQDGWGGVIYEQFF
TRBJ1-1 | TRBV7-9 | CASSSGQGNTEAFF
TRBJ2-7 | TRBV5-4 | CASSRTGEAYEQYF
TRBJ2-3 | TRBV19 | CASSMKQGVADTQYF
TRBJ1-3 | TRBV5-6 | CASSLTWTGGNTIYF
TRBJ1-2 | TRBV5-3 | CARSLLNEGTRTGELYGYTF
TRBJ2-5 | TRBV4-1 | CASSRLTGETQYF
TRBJ1-4 | TRBV11-2 | CASSSQRGEKLFF
TRBJ2-1 | TRBV27 | CASKGGQSSYNEQFF
TRBJ2-1 | TRBV7-9 | CASSFSGGGDEQFF
TRBJ2-7 | TRBV6-1 | CASSEVGDTSYEQYF
TRBJ1-5 | TRBV18 | CASSPTFPGQGMQPQHF
TRBJ2-1 | TRBV28 | CASTWVGDESYNEQFF
TRBJ1-3 | TRBV7-8 | CASSSHRTVSGNTIYF
TRBJ2-3 | TRBV7-9 | CASSLQSDTQYF
TRBJ1-1 | TRBV19 | CASRGGAGTEAFF
TRBJ1-1 | TRBV5-6 | CASSLAGRTAENTEAFF
TRBJ2-1 | TRBV7-9 | CASSARQGYNEQFF
TRBJ2-3 | TRBV2 | CAHALSTDTQYF
TRBJ1-3 | TRBV15 | CATSSGTGSGNTIYF
TRBJ1-2 | TRBV12-5 | CASGSGTGYGYTF
TRBJ2-3 | TRBV9 | CASSVAPKGRQEPAQYF
TRBJ2-1 | TRBV4-2 | CASSQVRGTSGGGNEQFF
TRBJ1-2 | TRBV5-1 | CASSLAGNYGYTF
TRBJ2-5 | TRBV27 | CASSLGQGLETQYF
TRBJ2-7 | TRBV6-5 | CASSPYGSGGAGQYF
TRBJ2-4 | TRBV4-2 | CASSQFRAGIQYF
TRBJ2-5 | TRBV18 | CASSARETQYF